This T cell receptor beta chain emerged from a study of long-term antiretroviral therapy in people with HIV. To note about this clone: What it binds is not known.

J was trimmed by 2 bases and V by 5 bases; bases with no gene match: 8. Germline CDR1 reads SEHNR; CDR2 reads FQNEAQ (reference sequence). The length of the CDR3 is 16 residues. Whole-study findings and limits: Those clones which expanded before ART made up the dominant part of the repertoire at all time points.

The run of the v3.0 immunoSEQ assay was at survey level. Sequencing was designed to cover about 35,000-50,000 T-cell genomes in each sample. Libraries were prepared by immunoSEQ multiplex PCR; TCRdb keeps only in-frame clonotypes and omits some of them. The sample has 28,000 or so clones, 88% seen once. The chain combines TRBV7-9 with TRBJ2-5; 10 bases line up with TRBD1. The source is a woman aged 18-29 years with HIV. This material consisted of unsorted PBMCs, taken 0.5 years after starting antiretroviral therapy. The CDR3, as DNA: TGTGCCAGCAGCCTGCACCGGGACAGGGGTCAAGAGACCCAGTACTTC. Encoded protein: CASSLHRDRGQETQYF.